The 10 T cell receptor beta chains reported below all come from one sample, sequenced in a study of cytomegalovirus exposure and HLA in healthy donors (dated by TCRdb to 2016 to 2017). Library method: the immunoSEQ multiplex PCR assay. For the multiplex PCR, a mixture combining 60 forward primers for TCR Vbeta segments and 13 reverse primers for TCR Jbeta segments was used. Here the immuneACCESS table is served through TCRdb, limited to in-frame sequences with V and J called. Missing clones are a known gap in these copies; in checked studies unresolved V genes cover under half, and the rest lacks a known reason. A total of 65,000 to 100,000 clones appear in this sample, around 75% of them only once. The ten largest clones take up roughly 14% of the sample. The material sequenced was PBMCs. The source of these receptors is a woman in her forties in good health and CMV-seropositive.

V and J are TRBV10-2 and TRBJ2-1, with a possible D match to TRBD2 (6 bases). Per germline, CDR1 WSHSY and CDR2 SAAADI. Between the trimmed V and J ends, which lost 6 bases and 2 bases, there was a span of 8 bases. This CDR3 comprises 13 residues. CDR3 in amino acids: CASRAGPYNEQFF. The CDR3 nucleotides read TGCGCCAGCAGGGCGGGACCCTACAATGAGCAGTTCTTC.

This clone has only a few counts. The gene calls are TRBV6-5 and TRBJ2-7, with 7 bases lining up with TRBD1. CDR3 length: 14 amino acids. Germline assignment: CDR1 MNHEY and CDR2 SVGAGI. After removal of 8 bases from V and 4 bases from J, the junction contained 11 bases not matched to a gene. The CDR3 bases are TGTGCCAGCGGGCTCCCGGGACAGAGATACGAGCAGTACTTC. Translated: CASGLPGQRYEQYF.

The chain combines TRBV5-1 with TRBJ2-7; the D is unclear. Germline CDR1 SGHRS, CDR2 YFSETQ. The germline V and J ends were trimmed by 1 base and 2 bases, with 10 bases remaining between them. This CDR3 is 14 amino acids long. The chain's CDR3 is CASSLYSTPYEQYF. Here the CDR3 DNA reads TGCGCCAGCAGCTTGTACTCGACTCCCTACGAGCAGTACTTC.

The J gene is TRBJ2-3, the V gene TRBV27; no clear D gene. This CDR3 region has 15 residues. CDR1 and CDR2 (germline): MNHEY, SMNVEV (reference sequence). The ends were cut back, 0 bases at V and 0 bases at J, with 7 bases in the middle. The DNA of the CDR3 is TGTGCCAGCAGTTTATCTCCCCCTAGCACAGATACGCAGTATTTT. It is translated as CASSLSPPSTDTQYF.

This clone was seen only a few times. The chain is built from TRBV27 and TRBJ2-2; D possibly corresponds to TRBD2 (6 bases). V lost 5 bases to trimming and J lost 3 bases, with 19 bases between them. The CDR3 loop spans 17 amino acids. Germline V gene data show CDR1 as MNHEY and CDR2 as SMNVEV (reference sequence). The CDR3 DNA is TGTGCCAGCAGTACGCGACCGGGGGTAACGGACACCGGGGAGCTGTTTTTT. It encodes CASSTRPGVTDTGELFF.

The chain uses TRBV19 and TRBJ2-7; D possibly corresponds to TRBD2 (5 bases). The CDR3 covers 15 residues. CDR1 is LNHDA and CDR2 is SQIVND in the germline V gene (reference sequence). Trimming left V 3 bases short and J 3 bases short, with 15 bases between. The CDR3 DNA is TGTGCCAGTAGTATTTCGGGATTTTCTCTCTACGAGCAGTACTTC. Amino acids: CASSISGFSLYEQYF.

The V gene is TRBV4-1, the J gene TRBJ2-1; D remains unclear. CDR1 and CDR2 (germline): MGHRA, YSYEKL. V was clipped by 0 bases and J by 10 bases, with 19 bases between them. The CDR3 length is 16 residues. CDR3 region: CASSQDGLLTPTEQFF. CDR3 in DNA: TGCGCCAGCAGCCAAGATGGGCTACTTACTCCCACCGAGCAGTTCTTC.

J is TRBJ1-2 and V is TRBV7-9, with a weak D call TRBD1 (6 bases). Per the germline V gene, CDR1 is SEHNR and CDR2 is FQNEAQ (reference sequence). The CDR3 length is 16 residues. Deletions cut 4 bases from V and 2 bases from J, with 17 bases between. CDR3 coding DNA: TGTGCCAGCAGCTCGACCAGGGGTGTCCCAAACTATGGCTACACCTTC. Protein sequence: CASSSTRGVPNYGYTF.

The chain employs TRBV19 and TRBJ2-3; the D gene is possibly TRBD2 (5 bases). Germline lookup yields CDR1 LNHDA and CDR2 SQIVND (reference sequence). V was pared by 4 bases and J by 6 bases, with 8 bases between. This CDR3 contains 12 residues. The CDR3 sequence is CASSSGGDTQYF. CDR3 in DNA: TGTGCCAGTAGTAGCGGCGGGGATACGCAGTATTTT.

The genes are TRBV19 and TRBJ1-5; TRBD1 agrees at 8 bases. The junction had 10 bases not matched to a gene; V was cut back by 3 bases and J by 9 bases. CDR1 is LNHDA and CDR2 is SQIVND in the germline V gene (reference sequence). This CDR3 comprises 15 residues. The CDR3 loop is CASSMGQAQWTPQHF. The CDR3 DNA sequence: TGTGCCAGTAGTATGGGACAGGCCCAGTGGACGCCCCAGCATTTT.